This T cell receptor (beta chain) was identified during a study of control samples from healthy donors and cancer patients. After removal of 6 bases from V and 6 bases from J, the junction contained 11 bases not matched to a gene. The germline V gene encodes CDR1 SGHRS and CDR2 YFSETQ. The CDR3 runs 15 residues. Some clones are missing from TCRdb's copy, which holds only in-frame ones; the method was immunoSEQ multiplex PCR. Of about 95,000 clones listed, around four fifths are singletons. Sequencing was done on a sample of blood. V is TRBV5-1 and J is TRBJ2-7; 11 bases agree with TRBD1. The sequence derives from a man younger than 45 in good health. CDR3 nucleotides: TGCGCCAGCAACGGACCGGGACAGGGGGGGTCCGAGCAGTACTTC. Protein sequence: CASNGPGQGGSEQYF.